One sample yielded the 28 T cell receptor beta chains listed below, sequenced in a study of CD8 T cells in Susac syndrome. With random hexamers, roughly 0.5 to 1 ug RNA was reverse transcribed. Each CDR3 protein gets one entry after TCRdb re-called the immunoSEQ multiplex PCR reads with MiXCR. The sample has more than 150,000 distinct CDR3 sequences; approximately 90% are singletons. Sequenced: CD4+ T cells from PBMCs. The receptors shown here come from a human donor in good health.

The V call is TRBV6-5, the J call TRBJ1-2; 11 nucleotides line up with TRBD1. The CDR3 spans 15 residues. The ends lost 4 bases at V and 5 bases at J; junction bases unmatched: 6. CDR1 and CDR2 (germline): MNHEY, SVGAGI. DNA of the CDR3: TGTGCCAGCAGTTTACCGGGACAGGGGGTTTATGGCTACACCTTC. Protein sequence: CASSLPGQGVYGYTF.

This rearrangement joins TRBV20-1 to TRBJ2-5, with D possibly called TRBD1 or TRBD2 (5 bases each). The length of the CDR3 is 12 residues. V was cut by 4 bases and J by 4 bases, with 10 bases left in between. From germline, CDR1 is DFQATT and CDR2 SNEGSKA (reference sequence). The CDR3 coding sequence is TGCAGTGCTAAACGGGACCGAGAGACCCAGTACTTC. Translation: CSAKRDRETQYF.

The chain combines TRBV25-1 with TRBJ1-4, with D maybe TRBD1 (6 bases). CDR3 length: 15 amino acids. V dropped 7 bases and J dropped 8 bases, with 20 bases sitting between them. Germline V gene data show CDR1 as MGHDK and CDR2 as SYGVNS. The CDR3 region is CASTWGGGGGEKLFF. The CDR3 DNA reads TGTGCCAGCACCTGGGGAGGAGGGGGTGGAGAAAAACTGTTTTTT. Together with reference TRBV25-1 and TRBJ1-4, the CDR3 gives the full variable domain: EADIYQTPRYLVIGTGKKITLECSQTMGHDKMYWYQQDPGMELHLIHYSYGVNSTEKGDLSSESTVSRIRTEHFPLTLESARPSHTSQYLCASTWGGGGGEKLFFGSGTQLSVL.

The chain is built from TRBV30 and TRBJ2-3; 7 bases are shared with TRBD2. Germline-derived CDR1 and CDR2 are GTSNPN and SVGIG (reference sequence). This CDR3 has 15 residues. The V segment lost 4 bases and the J segment 1 base; nucleotides outside the gene matches: 8. CDR3 DNA: TGTGCCTGGAAATCGCGGGAGTTGGGCACAGATACGCAGTATTTT. Its protein product is CAWKSRELGTDTQYF.

The gene calls are TRBV20-1 and TRBJ2-7; D is uncertain. Germline loops: CDR1 DFQATT, CDR2 SNEGSKA (reference sequence). Trimming shortened V by 3 bases and J by 4 bases, and 16 bases separated the two germline ends. The CDR3 has 14 residues. The CDR3 DNA reads as TGCAGTGCTAGTACCCCCGACAATATGTACGAGCAGTACTTC. Protein: CSASTPDNMYEQYF.

CDR3 sequence: CASSPRTSGRPLETQYF. In nucleotides, the CDR3 is TGTGCCAGCAGCCCGCGGACTAGCGGGAGACCTTTAGAGACCCAGTACTTC. This rearrangement joins TRBV3-1 to TRBJ2-5; 13 bases match TRBD2. The J segment lost 4 bases and the V segment lost 4 bases, leaving 9 bases of the junction unmatched. The germline gives CDR1 LGHDT, CDR2 YNNKEL (reference sequence). The CDR3 extends over 17 amino acids.

The gene calls are TRBV11-2 and TRBJ2-7; D unresolved. CDR1 and CDR2 from the germline V gene are SGHAT and FQNNGV. Trimming pared 3 bases from V and 5 bases from J, leaving 8 bases between. CDR3 length: 12 residues. CDR3: CASSFGVHEQYF. The CDR3 nucleotides are TGTGCCAGCAGCTTTGGGGTCCACGAGCAGTACTTC.

This clonotype was recorded only once. This chain joins TRBV28 and TRBJ2-5; D is possibly TRBD1 (6 bases). V lost 6 bases to trimming and J lost 5 bases, with 13 bases between them. From germline, CDR1 is MDHEN and CDR2 SYDVKM. CDR3 length equals 13 residues. The CDR3 spells CASRIPGVETQYF. The CDR3, as DNA: TGTGCCAGCAGGATCCCAGGGGTGGAGACCCAGTACTTC. Together with reference TRBV28 and TRBJ2-5, the CDR3 gives the full variable domain: DVKVTQSSRYLVKRTGEKVFLECVQDMDHENMFWYRQDPGLGLRLIYFSYDVKMKEKGDIPEGYSVSREKKERFSLILESASTNQTSMYLCASRIPGVETQYFGPGTRLLVL.

This rearrangement joins TRBV5-1 to TRBJ2-2; 7 positions match TRBD1. The trim removed 3 bases at V and 4 bases at J, leaving 3 bases unmatched. Germline V gene sequence: CDR1 SGHRS, CDR2 YFSETQ. The CDR3 runs 14 residues. The CDR3 loop is CASSSHRGTGELFF. CDR3 DNA sequence: TGCGCCAGCAGCTCCCACAGGGGCACCGGGGAGCTGTTTTTT.

The genes are TRBV7-2 and TRBJ1-2; D is possibly TRBD1 (5 bases). This CDR3 is built from 13 residues. In germline, CDR1 is SGHTA, CDR2 FQGNSA. Trimming removed 1 base from V and 8 bases from J, with 11 bases in between. CDR3 amino acids: CASSLVGREGYTF. The CDR3 nucleotides are TGTGCCAGCAGCTTAGTCGGCAGGGAGGGCTACACCTTC.

The rearrangement uses TRBV30 and TRBJ2-1; either TRBD1 or TRBD2 may fit D (5 bases each). Germline V lookup: CDR1 GTSNPN, CDR2 SVGIG (reference sequence). The CDR3 runs 16 residues. Trimming cost V 3 bases and J 8 bases, with 23 bases left between them. CDR3: CAWSRAGDPLRYEQFF. The CDR3 bases are TGTGCCTGGAGCCGGGCTGGGGACCCCTTGCGTTATGAGCAGTTCTTC.

This clonotype was seen only once. This chain joins TRBV20-1 and TRBJ2-1; D is ambiguous. The V end was cut by 2 bases, the J end by 9 bases, with 11 bases between. Germline V gene data show CDR1 as DFQATT and CDR2 as SNEGSKA (reference sequence). The CDR3 is 12 residues long. The DNA of the CDR3 is TGCAGTGCTAGACGGACGTATAGTGAGCAGTTCTTC. Its translation: CSARRTYSEQFF.

V gene TRBV28 combines with J gene TRBJ1-1, with D unresolved. Germline loops: CDR1 MDHEN, CDR2 SYDVKM. This CDR3 comprises 13 residues. Trimming took off 2 bases at V and 7 bases at J, with 11 bases between the two ends. The CDR3 is CASSLAPSLEAFF. The CDR3 bases are TGTGCCAGCAGTTTAGCCCCCTCGCTTGAAGCTTTCTTT.

The chain carries TRBV27 and TRBJ2-5; D possibly corresponds to TRBD2 (5 bases). Germline assignment: CDR1 MNHEY and CDR2 SMNVEV (reference sequence). The CDR3 totals 15 residues. The V gene lost 4 bases and the J gene lost 5 bases, with 17 bases spanning the gap. CDR3: CASSSRRNPGETQYF. The CDR3 DNA sequence: TGTGCCAGCAGTTCCCGACGGAACCCGGGGGAGACCCAGTACTTC.

The chain joins TRBV20-1 to TRBJ2-1, with D perhaps matching TRBD2 (6 bases). Trimming removed 0 bases from V and 6 bases from J, with 9 bases in between. The CDR3 covers 13 residues. Per germline, CDR1 DFQATT and CDR2 SNEGSKA (reference sequence). In nucleotides, the CDR3 is TGCAGTGCTAGAGAGACTAGTGGCAATGAGCAGTTCTTC. It codes for CSARETSGNEQFF.

The rearrangement uses TRBV7-2 and TRBJ1-2, with TRBD1 identical over 7 bases. The CDR3 totals 14 residues. Trimming removed 5 bases from V and 4 bases from J; junction bases left unmatched: 7. Germline V CDR1 and CDR2: SGHTA, FQGNSA. DNA for the CDR3: TGTGCCAGCAGCGTTGGGACAGCTTTCTATGGCTACACCTTC. Residues: CASSVGTAFYGYTF.

This clonotype appeared once. This chain connects TRBV28 to TRBJ1-1; 9 nucleotides line up with TRBD1. From germline, CDR1 is MDHEN and CDR2 SYDVKM. The CDR3 extends over 18 amino acids. Trimming at V came to 4 bases and at J to 5 bases, leaving 17 bases not matched to a gene. CDR3 sequence: CASSYLQGARYDWTEAFF. The CDR3 bases are TGTGCCAGCAGTTACCTACAGGGGGCGAGGTACGATTGGACTGAAGCTTTCTTT.

This chain connects TRBV5-1 to TRBJ2-5; D may be TRBD2 (5 bases). Trimming took off 3 bases at V and 1 base at J, with 10 bases between the two ends. Germline V CDR1 and CDR2: SGHRS, YFSETQ. The CDR3 runs to 14 residues. CDR3 nucleotide sequence: TGCGCCAGCAGCTCGACTAATTTCCAAGAGACCCAGTACTTC. This sequence encodes CASSSTNFQETQYF.

CDR3 sequence: CASSSYRDTQYF. The CDR3 DNA is TGCGCCAGCAGCTCCTACAGGGATACGCAGTATTTT. The chain couples TRBV5-1 to TRBJ2-3, with D maybe TRBD1 (5 bases). Germline lookup yields CDR1 SGHRS and CDR2 YFSETQ. With 3 bases removed from V and 6 bases from J, the gap between germline ends came to 8 bases. The CDR3 has 12 residues. The whole variable domain, remainder taken from reference TRBV5-1 and TRBJ2-3, is KAGVTQTPRYLIKTRGQQVTLSCSPISGHRSVSWYQQTPGQGLQFLFEYFSETQRNKGNFPGRFSGRQFSNSRSEMNVSTLELGDSALYLCASSSYRDTQYFGPGTRLTVL.

This chain connects TRBV5-1 to TRBJ1-1; D not resolved. V was cut by 9 bases and J by 1 base, with 13 bases left in between. The CDR3 consists of 13 residues. Germline CDR1 reads SGHRS; CDR2 reads YFSETQ. The CDR3 sequence is CATKNGENTEAFF. The CDR3 DNA sequence: TGCGCCACCAAAAATGGGGAGAACACTGAAGCTTTCTTT.

The count of this clonotype is one. The J gene is TRBJ2-5, the V gene TRBV29-1; tentative D call: TRBD1 (6 bases). V was trimmed by 6 bases and J by 5 bases, leaving 16 bases between them. This CDR3 contains 13 residues. The germline CDR1 and CDR2 sequences are SQVTM and ANQGSEA. CDR3 region: CSVQGHRGETQYF. The DNA for the CDR3 is TGCAGCGTCCAGGGACACCGCGGGGAGACCCAGTACTTC.

This clonotype was seen once. The chain couples TRBV2 to TRBJ1-6; 9 bases are a match to TRBD1. The J segment lost 7 bases and the V segment lost 6 bases, leaving 7 bases of the junction unmatched. This CDR3 is 15 amino acids long. Looked up from germline, CDR1 is SNHLY and CDR2 is FYNNEI. The CDR3 reads CASSGTGLRNSPLHF. CDR3 bases: TGTGCCAGCAGCGGGACAGGGTTAAGGAATTCACCCCTCCACTTT. Together with reference TRBV2 and TRBJ1-6, the CDR3 gives the full variable domain: EPEVTQTPSHQVTQMGQEVILRCVPISNHLYFYWYRQILGQKVEFLVSFYNNEISEKSEIFDDQFSVERPDGSNFTLKIRSTKLEDSAMYFCASSGTGLRNSPLHFGNGTRLTVT.

The V call is TRBV3-1, the J call TRBJ2-7; 7 bases are a match to TRBD1. Germline CDR1 reads LGHDT; CDR2 reads YNNKEL (reference sequence). With 2 bases clipped from V and 0 bases from J, the junction kept 10 bases outside the gene matches. The CDR3 totals 17 residues. The DNA of the CDR3 is TGTGCCAGCAGCCAACCACACTCCGGGACAGACTCCTACGAGCAGTACTTC. As protein: CASSQPHSGTDSYEQYF.

The J gene is TRBJ1-2, the V gene TRBV7-3, with D possibly matching TRBD1 (5 bases). Germline values: CDR1 SGHTA, CDR2 FQGTGA. The CDR3 has 14 amino acids. The V end lost 5 bases, the J end lost 7 bases, and 17 bases lay between the germline ends. CDR3 in DNA: TGTGCCAGCAGCGCAAGCCCAGGGTCGAGTGGCTACACCTTC. Its translation is CASSASPGSSGYTF.

This CDR3 reads CSARQGMTNEKLFF. CDR3 coding DNA: TGCAGTGCTAGACAGGGGATGACTAATGAAAAACTGTTTTTT. V is TRBV20-1 and J is TRBJ1-4; TRBD1 is a possible D gene (6 bases). With 2 bases removed from V and 2 bases from J, the gap between germline ends came to 9 bases. CDR3 length equals 14 residues. Germline V gene sequence: CDR1 DFQATT, CDR2 SNEGSKA (reference sequence).

The chain carries TRBV29-1 and TRBJ2-6; D gene uncertain. The CDR3 totals 16 residues. Germline V gene data show CDR1 as SQVTM and CDR2 as ANQGSEA. V lost 0 bases and J 0 bases, leaving 9 bases between the germline ends. CDR3 bases: TGCAGCGTTGAAGATCAACTCCTCTCTGGGGCCAACGTCCTGACTTTC. It yields the protein CSVEDQLLSGANVLTF.

The chain joins TRBV5-7 to TRBJ1-4, with TRBD1 matching 9 bases. TRBV5-7 is placed among ORFs of uncertain function. The junction had 9 bases not matched to a gene; V was cut back by 2 bases and J by 7 bases. The CDR3 is 16 residues long. CDR3 sequence: CASSFLIGQGREKLFF. The CDR3 DNA reads as TGTGCCAGCAGCTTCTTGATCGGACAGGGGCGTGAAAAACTGTTTTTT.

The chain carries TRBV29-1 and TRBJ1-3; 7 bases align to TRBD1. There are 13 residues in the CDR3. Germline V lookup: CDR1 SQVTM, CDR2 ANQGSEA. The V and J ends lost 6 bases and 4 bases, in that order; junction bases with no gene match: 6. The CDR3 DNA reads TGCAGCGTGACAGGGTTGGGAGGAAACACCATATATTTT. Its protein is CSVTGLGGNTIYF.